This TCR beta chain was identified during a study of Ad26.COV2.S vaccination and SARS-CoV-2 variants. The wider study: Once or twice, 56 days apart, Ad26.COV2.S was delivered intramuscularly.

Per the germline V gene, CDR1 is SGHTA and CDR2 is FQGNSA. The CDR3 length is 15 residues. Trimming shortened V by 0 bases and J by 0 bases, and 8 bases separated the two germline ends. Treatment indicated: some 19 received Ad26.COV2.S at low or high dose, single or two shots; about 5 received placebo; per-sample allocation not given. Sampling was done on day 63 after the first vaccine or placebo injection. TCRdb's table, derived via immunoSEQ multiplex PCR, lists solely in-frame clones and lacks some. The sample records roughly 300,000 clones, about 89% being singletons. The specimen comprised peripheral blood, sampled in a trial of Ad26.COV2.S vaccine versus placebo. This chain connects TRBV7-2 to TRBJ2-5, with D perhaps given as TRBD1 or TRBD2 (6 bases each). This receptor was obtained from a person aged 18-60 years who received the Ad26.COV2.S COVID-19 vaccine or a placebo. CDR3 loop: CASSLAGGHQETQYF. The CDR3 region has the DNA TGTGCCAGCAGCTTAGCGGGGGGCCACCAAGAGACCCAGTACTTC. The full variable domain, completed using reference TRBV7-2 and TRBJ2-5, is GAGVSQSPSNKVTEKGKDVELRCDPISGHTALYWYRQSLGQGLEFLIYFQGNSAPDKSGLPSDRFSAERTGGSVSTLTIQRTQQEDSAVYLCASSLAGGHQETQYFGPGTRLLVL.